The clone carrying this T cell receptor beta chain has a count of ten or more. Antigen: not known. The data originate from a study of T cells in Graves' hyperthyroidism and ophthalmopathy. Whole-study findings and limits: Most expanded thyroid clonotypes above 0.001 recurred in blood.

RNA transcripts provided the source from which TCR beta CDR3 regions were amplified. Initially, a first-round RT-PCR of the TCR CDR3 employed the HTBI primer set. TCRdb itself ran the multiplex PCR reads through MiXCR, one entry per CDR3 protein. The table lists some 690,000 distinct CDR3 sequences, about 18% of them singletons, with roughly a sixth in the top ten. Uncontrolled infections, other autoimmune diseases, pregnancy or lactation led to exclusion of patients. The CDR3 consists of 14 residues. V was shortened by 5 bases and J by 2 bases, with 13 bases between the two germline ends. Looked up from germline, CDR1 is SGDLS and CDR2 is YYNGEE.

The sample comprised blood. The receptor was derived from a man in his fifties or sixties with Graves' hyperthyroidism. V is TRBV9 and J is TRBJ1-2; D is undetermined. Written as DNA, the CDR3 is TGTGCCAGCAGTGATGTCCGACCGAACTATGGCTACACCTTC. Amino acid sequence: CASSDVRPNYGYTF.